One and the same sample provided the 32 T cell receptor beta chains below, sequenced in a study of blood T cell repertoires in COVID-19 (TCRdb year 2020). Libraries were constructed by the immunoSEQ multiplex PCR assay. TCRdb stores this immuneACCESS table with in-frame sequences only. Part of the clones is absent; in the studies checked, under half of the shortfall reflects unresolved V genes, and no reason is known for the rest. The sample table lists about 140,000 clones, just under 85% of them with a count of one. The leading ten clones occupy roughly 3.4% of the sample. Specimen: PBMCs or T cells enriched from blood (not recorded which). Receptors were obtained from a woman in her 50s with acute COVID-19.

The CDR3 loop is CASSNQGVNQPQHF. The CDR3 DNA reads as TGTGCCAGCAGTAACCAGGGGGTCAATCAGCCCCAGCATTTT. The chain employs TRBV2 and TRBJ1-5; 7 bases line up with TRBD1. Germline CDR1 SNHLY, CDR2 FYNNEI. With V trimmed by 5 bases and J by 3 bases, 4 bases remained unmatched. CDR3 length equals 14 residues.

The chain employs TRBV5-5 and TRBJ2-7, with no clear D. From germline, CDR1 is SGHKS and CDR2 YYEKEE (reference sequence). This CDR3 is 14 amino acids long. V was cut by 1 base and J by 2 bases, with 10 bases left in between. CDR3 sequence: CASSLSYRAYEQYF. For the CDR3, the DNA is TGTGCCAGCAGCTTGTCGTACAGAGCCTACGAGCAGTACTTC.

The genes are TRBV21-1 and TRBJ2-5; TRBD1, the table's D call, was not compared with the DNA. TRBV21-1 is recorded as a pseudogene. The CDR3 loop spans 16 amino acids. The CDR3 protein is CASSKTTPTSPETQYF. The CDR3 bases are TGTGCCAGCAGCAAAACGACACCGACCTCACCAGAGACCCAGTACTTC.

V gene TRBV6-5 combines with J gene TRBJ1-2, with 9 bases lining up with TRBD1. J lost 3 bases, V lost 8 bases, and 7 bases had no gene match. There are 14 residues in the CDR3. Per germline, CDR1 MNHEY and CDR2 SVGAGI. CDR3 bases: TGTGCCAGCTCGGGACAGGGAAAAGACTATGGCTACACCTTC. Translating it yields CASSGQGKDYGYTF.

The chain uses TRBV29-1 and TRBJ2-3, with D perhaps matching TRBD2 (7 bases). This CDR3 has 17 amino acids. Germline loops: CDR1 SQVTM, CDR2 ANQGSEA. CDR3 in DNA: TGCAGTGCCCTTCTGTCGGAGGGGGGGTCTAGCACAGATACGCAGTATTTT. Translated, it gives CSALLSEGGSSTDTQYF.

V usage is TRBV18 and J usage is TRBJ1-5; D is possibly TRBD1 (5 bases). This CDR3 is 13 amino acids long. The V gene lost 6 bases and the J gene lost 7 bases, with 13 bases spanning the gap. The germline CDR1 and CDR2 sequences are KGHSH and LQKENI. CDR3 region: CASSLDRNQPQHF. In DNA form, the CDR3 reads TGTGCCAGCTCCCTTGACAGAAACCAGCCCCAGCATTTT.

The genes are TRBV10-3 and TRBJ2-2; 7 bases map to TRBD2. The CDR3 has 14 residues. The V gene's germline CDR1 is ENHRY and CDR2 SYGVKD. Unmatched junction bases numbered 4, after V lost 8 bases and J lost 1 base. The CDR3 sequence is CAISERENTGELFF. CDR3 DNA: TGTGCCATCTCGGAGCGGGAGAACACCGGGGAGCTGTTTTTT.

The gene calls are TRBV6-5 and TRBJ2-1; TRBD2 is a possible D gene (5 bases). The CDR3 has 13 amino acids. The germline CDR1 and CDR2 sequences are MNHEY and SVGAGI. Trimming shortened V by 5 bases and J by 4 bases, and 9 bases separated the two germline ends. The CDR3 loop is CASSPDSYNEQFF. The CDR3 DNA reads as TGTGCCAGCAGTCCGGACTCGTACAATGAGCAGTTCTTC.

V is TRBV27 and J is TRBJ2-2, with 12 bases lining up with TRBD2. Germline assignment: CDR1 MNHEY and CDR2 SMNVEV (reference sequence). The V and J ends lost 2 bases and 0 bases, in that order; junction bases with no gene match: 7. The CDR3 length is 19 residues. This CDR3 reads CASSLIIPSGRANTGELFF. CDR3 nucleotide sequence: TGTGCCAGCAGTTTAATCATTCCTAGCGGGAGGGCGAACACCGGGGAGCTGTTTTTT.

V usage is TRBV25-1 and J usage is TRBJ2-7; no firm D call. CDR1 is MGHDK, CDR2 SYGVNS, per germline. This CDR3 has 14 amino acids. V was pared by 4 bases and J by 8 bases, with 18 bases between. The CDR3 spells CASSGSSGQHQQYF. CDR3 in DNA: TGTGCCAGCAGTGGTTCAAGTGGGCAGCACCAGCAGTACTTC.

CDR3 loop: CASSTRSSGSTQYF. The CDR3 region has the DNA TGTGCCAGCAGCACCCGGAGTAGCGGGTCGACCCAGTACTTC. This rearrangement joins TRBV7-2 to TRBJ2-5; 7 positions match TRBD2. V trimming: 5 bases; J trimming: 7 bases; junction bases outside the gene matches: 10. The CDR3 loop spans 14 amino acids. Germline loops: CDR1 SGHTA, CDR2 FQGNSA.

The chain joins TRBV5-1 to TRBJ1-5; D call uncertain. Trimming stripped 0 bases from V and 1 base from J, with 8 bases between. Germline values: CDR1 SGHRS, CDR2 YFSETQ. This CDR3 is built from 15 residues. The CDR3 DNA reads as TGCGCCAGCAGCTTGGGAGCCGCGAGCAATCAGCCCCAGCATTTT. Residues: CASSLGAASNQPQHF.

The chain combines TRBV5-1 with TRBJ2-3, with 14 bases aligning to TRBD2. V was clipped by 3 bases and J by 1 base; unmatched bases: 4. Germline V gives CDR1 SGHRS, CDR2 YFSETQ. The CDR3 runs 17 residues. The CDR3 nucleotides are TGCGCCAGCAGCTCTGGACTAGCGGGAGGACGCACAGATACGCAGTATTTT. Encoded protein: CASSSGLAGGRTDTQYF.

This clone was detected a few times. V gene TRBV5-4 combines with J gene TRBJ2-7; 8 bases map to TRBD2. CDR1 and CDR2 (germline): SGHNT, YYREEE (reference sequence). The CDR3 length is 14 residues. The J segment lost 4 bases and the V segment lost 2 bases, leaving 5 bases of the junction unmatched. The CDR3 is CASSFGTRVYEQYF. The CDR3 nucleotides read TGTGCCAGCAGCTTCGGGACTAGGGTTTACGAGCAGTACTTC.

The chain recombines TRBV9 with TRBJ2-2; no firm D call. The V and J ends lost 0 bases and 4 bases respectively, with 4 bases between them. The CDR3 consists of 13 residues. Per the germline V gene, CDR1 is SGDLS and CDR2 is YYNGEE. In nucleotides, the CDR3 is TGTGCCAGCAGCGTAGTCGGCACCGGGGAGCTGTTTTTT. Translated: CASSVVGTGELFF.

For the CDR3, the DNA is TGCAGCGTTACTCTCTTCGGGTACACCGGGGAGCTGTTTTTT. It yields the protein CSVTLFGYTGELFF. The chain couples TRBV29-1 to TRBJ2-2; D not resolved. The CDR3 extends over 14 amino acids. CDR1 and CDR2 (germline): SQVTM, ANQGSEA. V was shortened by 5 bases and J by 3 bases, with 13 bases between the two germline ends.

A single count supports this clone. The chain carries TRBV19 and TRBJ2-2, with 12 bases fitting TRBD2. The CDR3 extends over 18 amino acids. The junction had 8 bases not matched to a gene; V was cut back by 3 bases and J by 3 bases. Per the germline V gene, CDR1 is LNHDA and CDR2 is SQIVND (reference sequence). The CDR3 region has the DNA TGTGCCAGTAGTATGCTAGCGGGAGGGCCCCGGGACACCGGGGAGCTGTTTTTT. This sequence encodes CASSMLAGGPRDTGELFF.

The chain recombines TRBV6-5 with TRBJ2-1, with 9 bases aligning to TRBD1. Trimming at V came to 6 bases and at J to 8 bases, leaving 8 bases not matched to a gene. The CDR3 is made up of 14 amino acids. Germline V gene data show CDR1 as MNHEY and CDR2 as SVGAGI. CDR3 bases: TGTGCCAGCAGAACCGGGACAGGGCTGGATGAGCAGTTCTTC. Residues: CASRTGTGLDEQFF.

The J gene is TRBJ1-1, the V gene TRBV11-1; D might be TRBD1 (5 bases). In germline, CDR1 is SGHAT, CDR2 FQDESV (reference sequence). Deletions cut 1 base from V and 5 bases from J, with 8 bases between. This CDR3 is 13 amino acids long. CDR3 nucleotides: TGTGCCAGCAGCTTAGAGAGACAGACTGAAGCTTTCTTT. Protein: CASSLERQTEAFF. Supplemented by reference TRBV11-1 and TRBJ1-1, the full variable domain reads EAEVAQSPRYKITEKSQAVAFWCDPISGHATLYWYRQILGQGPELLVQFQDESVVDDSQLPKDRFSAERLKGVDSTLKIQPAELGDSAMYLCASSLERQTEAFFGQGTRLTVV.

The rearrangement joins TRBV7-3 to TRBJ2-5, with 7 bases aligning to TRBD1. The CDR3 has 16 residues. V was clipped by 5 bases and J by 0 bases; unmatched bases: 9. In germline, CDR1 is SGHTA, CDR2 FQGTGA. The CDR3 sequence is CASSPRGLKYQETQYF. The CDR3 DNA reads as TGTGCCAGCAGCCCGAGGGGGCTCAAGTACCAAGAGACCCAGTACTTC.

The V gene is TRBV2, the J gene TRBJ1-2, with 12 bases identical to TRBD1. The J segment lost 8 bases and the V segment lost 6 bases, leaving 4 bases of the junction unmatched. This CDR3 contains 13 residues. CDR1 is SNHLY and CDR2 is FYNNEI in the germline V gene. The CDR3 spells CASSGTGGAGYTF. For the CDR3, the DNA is TGTGCCAGCAGCGGGACAGGGGGCGCGGGCTACACCTTC.

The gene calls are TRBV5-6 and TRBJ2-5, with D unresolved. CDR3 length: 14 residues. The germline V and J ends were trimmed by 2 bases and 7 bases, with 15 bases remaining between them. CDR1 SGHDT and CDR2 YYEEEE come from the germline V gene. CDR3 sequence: CASSFTSIVRTQYF. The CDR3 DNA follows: TGTGCCAGCAGCTTTACTTCTATTGTTCGGACCCAGTACTTC.

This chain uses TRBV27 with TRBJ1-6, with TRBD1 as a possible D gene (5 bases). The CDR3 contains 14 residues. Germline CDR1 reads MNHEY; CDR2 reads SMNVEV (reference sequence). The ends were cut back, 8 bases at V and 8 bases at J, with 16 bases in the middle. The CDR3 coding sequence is TGTGCCAGCGGACGGCAGGGAAGGGATTCACCCCTCCACTTT. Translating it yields CASGRQGRDSPLHF.

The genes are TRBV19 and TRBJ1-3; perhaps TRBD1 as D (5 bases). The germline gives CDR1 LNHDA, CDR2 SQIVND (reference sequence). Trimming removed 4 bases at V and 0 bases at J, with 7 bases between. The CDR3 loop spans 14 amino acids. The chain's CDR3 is CASSNRISGNTIYF. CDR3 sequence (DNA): TGTGCCAGTAGTAACAGGATCTCTGGAAACACCATATATTTT.

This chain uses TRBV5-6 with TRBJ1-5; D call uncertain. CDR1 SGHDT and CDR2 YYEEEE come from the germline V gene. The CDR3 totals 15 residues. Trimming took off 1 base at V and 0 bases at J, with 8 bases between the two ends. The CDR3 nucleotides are TGTGCCAGCAGCTTGTGGTCCAGTAGCAATCAGCCCCAGCATTTT. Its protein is CASSLWSSSNQPQHF.

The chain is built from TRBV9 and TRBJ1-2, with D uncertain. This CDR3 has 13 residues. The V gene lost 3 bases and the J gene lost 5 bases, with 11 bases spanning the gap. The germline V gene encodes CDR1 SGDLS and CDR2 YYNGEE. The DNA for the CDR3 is TGTGCCAGCAGCGCCCAGAGCGTATATGGCTACACCTTC. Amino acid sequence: CASSAQSVYGYTF.

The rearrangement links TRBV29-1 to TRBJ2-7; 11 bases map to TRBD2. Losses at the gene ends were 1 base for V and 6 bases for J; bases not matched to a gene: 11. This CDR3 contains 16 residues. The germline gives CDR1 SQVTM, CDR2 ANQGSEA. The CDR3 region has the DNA TGCAGCGTTGAAGGAGAACAGGGTCTAGCGGGAGGCGAGCAGTACTTC. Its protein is CSVEGEQGLAGGEQYF.

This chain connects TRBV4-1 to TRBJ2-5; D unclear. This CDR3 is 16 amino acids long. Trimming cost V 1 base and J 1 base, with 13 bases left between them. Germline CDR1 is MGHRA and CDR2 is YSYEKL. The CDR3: CASSQGWSRSQETQYF. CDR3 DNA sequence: TGCGCCAGCAGCCAAGGATGGTCGCGGAGCCAAGAGACCCAGTACTTC.

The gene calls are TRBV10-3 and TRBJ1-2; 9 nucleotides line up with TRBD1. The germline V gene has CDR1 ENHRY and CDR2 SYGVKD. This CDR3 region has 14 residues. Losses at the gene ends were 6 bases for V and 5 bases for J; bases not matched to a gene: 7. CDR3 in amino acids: CAISQGQGRYGYTF. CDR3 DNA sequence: TGTGCCATCAGCCAGGGACAGGGACGTTATGGCTACACCTTC.

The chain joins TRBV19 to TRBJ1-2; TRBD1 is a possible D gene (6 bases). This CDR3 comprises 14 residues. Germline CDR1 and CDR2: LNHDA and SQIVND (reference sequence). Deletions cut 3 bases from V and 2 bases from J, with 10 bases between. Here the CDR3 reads CASSINRENYGYTF. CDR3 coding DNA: TGTGCCAGTAGTATCAACAGGGAGAACTATGGCTACACCTTC.

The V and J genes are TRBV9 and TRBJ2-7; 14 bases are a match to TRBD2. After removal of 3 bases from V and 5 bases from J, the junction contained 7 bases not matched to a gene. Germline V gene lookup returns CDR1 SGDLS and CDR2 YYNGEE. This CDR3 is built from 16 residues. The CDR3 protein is CASSDGTSGSIHEQYF. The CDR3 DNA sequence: TGTGCCAGCAGCGACGGGACTAGCGGGAGTATCCACGAGCAGTACTTC.

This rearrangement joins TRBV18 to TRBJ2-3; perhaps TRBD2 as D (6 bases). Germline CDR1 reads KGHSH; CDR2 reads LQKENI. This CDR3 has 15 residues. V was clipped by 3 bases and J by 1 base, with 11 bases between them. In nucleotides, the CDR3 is TGTGCCAGCTCACCGCGGGACTTCGGCACAGATACGCAGTATTTT. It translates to CASSPRDFGTDTQYF.